This is a list of T cell receptor beta chains from one sample in a study of blood T cell repertoires in COVID-19. Assay: immunoSEQ multiplex PCR; the TCRdb copy retains only in-frame clones and omits some. The data show 200,000 or so clones, about 93% seen once. Sequenced sample: peripheral blood. The origin of the receptors is a man in his sixties with COVID-19, enrolled during active disease. Both conserved end residues are part of each CDR3. D genes are given only for firm matches. A clone size is listed for some rows: how often the clone was seen (once, few, many), or a class if it is expanded.

>NA|NA|TRBJ1-1|TRBV19
CASSIDRLTEAFF
TGTGCCAGTAGTATCGACAGGCTCACTGAAGCTTTCTTT
>NA|NA|TRBJ2-7|TRBV14
CASSQGGLGTEQYF
TGTGCCAGCAGCCAAGGGGGGCTAGGGACCGAGCAGTACTTC
>NA|few|TRBJ2-6|TRBV7-3
CASSPRRTGANVLTF
TGTGCCAGCAGCCCGAGGAGAACTGGGGCCAACGTCCTGACTTTC
>NA|once|TRBJ1-6|TRBV11-2
CASSFLTGSGSPLHF
TGTGCCAGCAGCTTCCTCACAGGGAGTGGTTCACCCCTCCACTTT
>NA|once|TRBJ2-2|TRBV5-1
CASSSQTRQTSGELFF
TGCGCCAGCAGCTCGCAGACAAGACAGACATCCGGGGAGCTGTTTTTT
>TRBD1|NA|TRBJ2-3|TRBV6-5
CASRRDRGSTDTQYF
TGTGCCAGCAGAAGGGACAGGGGTAGCACAGATACGCAGTATTTT
>NA|NA|TRBJ2-7|TRBV5-1
CASSPTANYEQYF
TGCGCCAGCAGCCCGACAGCAAACTACGAGCAGTACTTC
>NA|NA|TRBJ2-3|TRBV3-1/TRBV3-2
CASSRGPIADTQYF
TGTGCCAGCAGCAGAGGCCCTATAGCAGATACGCAGTATTTT
>TRBD1|NA|TRBJ2-1|TRBV27
CASSPGQGGYNEQFF
TGTGCCAGCAGTCCGGGACAGGGGGGATACAATGAGCAGTTCTTC
>TRBD1|NA|TRBJ1-1|TRBV10-3
CAIRETGGQVNTEAFF
TGTGCCATCAGAGAGACAGGGGGTCAAGTGAACACTGAAGCTTTCTTT
>NA|NA|TRBJ2-1|TRBV18
CASSPSFSYNEQFF
TGTGCCAGCTCACCGTCCTTCTCCTACAATGAGCAGTTCTTC
>TRBD1|NA|TRBJ1-5|TRBV24-1
CATSADRGPLNQPQHF
TGTGCCACCAGTGCGGACAGGGGCCCCCTTAATCAGCCCCAGCATTTT
>TRBD2|NA|TRBJ2-1|TRBV9
CASSASGSSYNEQFF
TGTGCCAGCAGCGCCAGCGGGAGCTCCTACAATGAGCAGTTCTTC
>NA|NA|TRBJ2-7|TRBV6-5
CASKKTPRVSEQYF
TGTGCCAGCAAAAAAACGCCCAGGGTAAGCGAGCAGTACTTC
>NA|NA|TRBJ1-2|TRBV28
CASSPPHTNYGYTF
TGTGCCAGCAGTCCTCCTCACACCAACTATGGCTACACCTTC
>NA|NA|TRBJ2-7|TRBV19
CASSPILGGFYEQYF
TGTGCCAGTAGTCCTATACTCGGAGGGTTCTACGAGCAGTACTTC
>TRBD1|NA|TRBJ2-7|TRBV29-1
CSGRDRLYEQYF
TGCAGCGGCCGGGACAGGCTCTACGAGCAGTACTTC
>NA|NA|TRBJ1-6|TRBV21-1
CASRRYLATHNSPLHF
TGTGCCAGCAGAAGGTACTTAGCTACACATAATTCACCCCTCCACTTT
>NA|once|TRBJ1-6|TRBV6-1
CASSEIVGKGVRSPLHF
TGTGCCAGCAGTGAAATAGTTGGGAAAGGGGTTAGGTCACCCCTCCACTTT
>TRBD1|few|TRBJ2-4|TRBV27
CASSLRTGGPNIQYF
TGTGCCAGCAGTTTACGGACAGGGGGCCCAAACATTCAGTACTTC
>TRBD1|NA|TRBJ2-7|TRBV5-1
CASSRGQGDYEQYF
TGCGCCAGCAGCCGGGGACAGGGAGACTACGAGCAGTACTTC
>NA|NA|TRBJ1-1|TRBV3-1/TRBV3-2
CASSQDLGRVNTEAFF
TGTGCCAGCAGCCAAGATCTTGGGCGGGTGAACACTGAAGCTTTCTTT
>TRBD2|few|TRBJ2-1|TRBV9
CASSVSGGALGEQFF
TGTGCCAGCAGCGTTAGCGGGGGGGCTTTGGGAGAGCAGTTCTTC
>NA|NA|TRBJ1-1|TRBV3-1/TRBV3-2
CASSPSSGDTEAFF
TGTGCCAGCAGCCCTTCGTCGGGGGACACTGAAGCTTTCTTT
>TRBD1|NA|TRBJ1-3|TRBV28
CASSSFNWGQGESGNTIYF
TGTGCCAGCAGTTCCTTTAATTGGGGACAGGGAGAGTCTGGAAACACCATATATTTT
>NA|once|TRBJ1-6|TRBV30
CAWSPTAGGYNSPLHF
TGTGCCTGGAGTCCAACAGCGGGGGGCTATAATTCACCCCTCCACTTT
>TRBD1|NA|TRBJ2-1|TRBV23-1
CASSQWTGPHNEQFF
TGCGCCAGCAGTCAATGGACAGGTCCCCACAATGAGCAGTTCTTC
>NA|NA|TRBJ2-6|TRBV5-6
CASSSRGSGANVLTF
TGTGCCAGCAGCTCCAGGGGTTCTGGGGCCAACGTCCTGACTTTC
>NA|few|TRBJ1-1|TRBV7-2
CASSLGDGGGEAFF
TGTGCCAGCAGCTTAGGAGACGGTGGAGGTGAAGCTTTCTTT
>TRBD1|NA|TRBJ1-2|TRBV7-9
CASSSQGGRANYGYTF
TGTGCCAGCAGCTCACAGGGGGGAAGAGCTAACTATGGCTACACCTTC
>TRBD1|NA|TRBJ1-1|TRBV5-6
CASSPGTGYRGNTEAFF
TGTGCCAGCAGCCCCGGGACAGGGTATAGAGGGAACACTGAAGCTTTCTTT
>NA|NA|TRBJ1-4|TRBV9
CASSGLSLTNEKLFF
TGTGCCAGCAGCGGGCTGTCGCTCACAAATGAAAAACTGTTTTTT
>NA|once|TRBJ2-1|TRBV6-5
CASSYFTGESEQFF
TGTGCCAGCAGTTATTTCACCGGGGAGAGTGAGCAGTTCTTC
>TRBD2|NA|TRBJ2-2|TRBV5-1
CASSRRTSGRANTGELFF
TGCGCCAGCAGCCGCCGGACTAGCGGGAGGGCCAACACCGGGGAGCTGTTTTTT
>NA|few|TRBJ2-3|TRBV3-1/TRBV3-2
CASSQADTQYF
TGTGCCAGCAGCCAAGCGGATACGCAGTATTTT
>NA|NA|TRBJ1-2|TRBV3-1/TRBV3-2
CASSQETLGSSNGYTF
TGTGCCAGCAGCCAAGAAACCCTTGGGAGCTCCAATGGCTACACCTTC
>TRBD1|NA|TRBJ2-3|TRBV28
CASSSGQGVDTQYF
TGTGCCAGCAGTTCTGGACAGGGTGTAGATACGCAGTATTTT
>NA|NA|TRBJ2-1|TRBV11-2
CASVLTGFGYNEQFF
TGTGCCAGCGTACTCACAGGGTTCGGCTACAATGAGCAGTTCTTC